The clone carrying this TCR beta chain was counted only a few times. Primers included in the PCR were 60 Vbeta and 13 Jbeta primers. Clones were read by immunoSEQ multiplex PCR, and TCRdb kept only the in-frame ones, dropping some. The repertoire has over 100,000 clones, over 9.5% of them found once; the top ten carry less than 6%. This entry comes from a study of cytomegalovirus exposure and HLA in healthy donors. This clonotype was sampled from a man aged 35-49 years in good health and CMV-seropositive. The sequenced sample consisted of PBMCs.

CDR3 in amino acids: CAISESVTSGGELFF. In DNA form, the CDR3 reads TGTGCCATCAGTGAGTCGGTGACTAGCGGCGGGGAGCTGTTTTTT. The rearrangement uses TRBV10-3 and TRBJ2-2; 9 bases are shared with TRBD2. Per germline, CDR1 ENHRY and CDR2 SYGVKD. The CDR3 sequence is 15 residues long. J was trimmed by 7 bases and V by 0 bases; bases with no gene match: 3.